One and the same sample provided the 10 T cell receptor beta chains below, sequenced in a study of control samples from healthy donors and cancer patients. Sequencing was performed with immunoSEQ multiplex PCR; in TCRdb, only in-frame clones are kept and a portion is missing. The sample consists of some 130,000 clones, under 95% of them appearing once. Sequences were obtained from blood. These receptor sequences come from a man aged 18 to 30 in good health.

The chain couples TRBV3-1 (or the pseudogene TRBV3-2) to TRBJ2-7; TRBD2 matches 9 bases. This CDR3 region has 15 residues. The V gene end was trimmed by 3 bases and the J gene end by 5 bases; junction bases not matched to a gene: 8. Germline CDR1 reads LGHDT; CDR2 reads YNNKEL (reference sequence). The CDR3 reads CASSHGLARYHEQYF. CDR3 coding DNA: TGTGCCAGCAGCCATGGACTAGCGAGGTACCACGAGCAGTACTTC.

The rearrangement joins TRBV30 to TRBJ1-5; TRBD1 matches at 9 bases. This CDR3 comprises 14 residues. From germline, CDR1 is GTSNPN and CDR2 SVGIG (reference sequence). Germline trimming cut 3 bases from V and 6 bases from J; bases unmatched to any gene: 6. The CDR3 here is CAWRSTGGSQPQHF. In nucleotides, the CDR3 is TGTGCCTGGAGGTCGACAGGGGGATCTCAGCCCCAGCATTTT.

This clone appeared a few times. The chain links TRBV5-1 to TRBJ2-5; 9 nucleotides agree with TRBD2. J lost 2 bases, V lost 4 bases, and 9 bases had no gene match. Germline CDR1 is SGHRS and CDR2 is YFSETQ. The CDR3 is 16 amino acids. The CDR3 sequence is CASSPPIAGAQETQYF. DNA of the CDR3: TGCGCCAGCAGCCCTCCGATAGCGGGGGCGCAAGAGACCCAGTACTTC.

The chain combines TRBV7-2 with TRBJ1-5; D gene uncertain. In germline, CDR1 is SGHTA, CDR2 FQGNSA. The CDR3 spans 13 residues. The V and J ends lost 3 bases and 2 bases respectively, with 5 bases between them. The CDR3 sequence: CASSFSGNQPQHF. CDR3 coding DNA: TGTGCCAGCAGCTTCTCAGGCAATCAGCCCCAGCATTTT.

This chain links TRBV6-5 with TRBJ1-5, with D unclear. Trimming shortened V by 7 bases and J by 2 bases, and 12 bases separated the two germline ends. The length of the CDR3 is 14 residues. The germline CDR1 and CDR2 sequences are MNHEY and SVGAGI. Here the CDR3 DNA reads TGTGCCAGCAAGGTTTGGATGCGCAATCAGCCCCAGCATTTT. This encodes CASKVWMRNQPQHF.

The gene calls are TRBV7-9 and TRBJ1-2; D not resolved. Germline CDR1 and CDR2: SEHNR and FQNEAQ (reference sequence). The CDR3 extends over 12 amino acids. The V end lost 3 bases, the J end lost 5 bases, and 7 bases lay between the germline ends. CDR3 sequence reads: CASSFGEYGYTF. The CDR3 bases are TGTGCCAGCAGCTTTGGGGAGTATGGCTACACCTTC.

The V gene is TRBV19, the J gene TRBJ2-1; TRBD2 aligns across 8 bases. The CDR3 is 15 residues long. CDR1 and CDR2 from the germline V gene are LNHDA and SQIVND (reference sequence). With V trimmed by 9 bases and J by 2 bases, 9 bases remained unmatched. In DNA, the CDR3 is TGTGCCAGCAGACCAAGCGGGGGTCCCTACAATGAGCAGTTCTTC. Amino acid sequence: CASRPSGGPYNEQFF.

The chain links TRBV28 to TRBJ2-5; TRBD2 matches 8 bases. The V and J ends lost 6 bases and 1 base, in that order; junction bases with no gene match: 7. The CDR3 consists of 15 residues. Germline V lookup: CDR1 MDHEN, CDR2 SYDVKM. CDR3 DNA sequence: TGTGCCAGCAGCCCGCATAGCGGGATCCAAGAGACCCAGTACTTC. Its protein is CASSPHSGIQETQYF. Based on the CDR3 plus reference TRBV28 and TRBJ2-5, the full variable domain is DVKVTQSSRYLVKRTGEKVFLECVQDMDHENMFWYRQDPGLGLRLIYFSYDVKMKEKGDIPEGYSVSREKKERFSLILESASTNQTSMYLCASSPHSGIQETQYFGPGTRLLVL.

Here the CDR3 reads CASSQSPTENTEAFF. The CDR3 region has the DNA TGTGCCAGCAGCCAATCCCCCACAGAGAACACTGAAGCTTTCTTT. The chain links TRBV4-2 to TRBJ1-1; D remains unclear. The length of the CDR3 is 15 residues. Germline V gene data show CDR1 as LGHNA and CDR2 as YNFKEQ. The V and J ends lost 2 bases and 1 base respectively, with 11 bases between them.

The V gene is TRBV14, the J gene TRBJ2-3; either TRBD1 or TRBD2 may fit D (5 bases each). CDR1 SGHDN and CDR2 FVKESK come from the germline V gene. The V end lost 6 bases, the J end lost 5 bases, and 15 bases lay between the germline ends. This CDR3 has 14 amino acids. The CDR3 nucleotides are TGTGCCAGCAGTCCTAAGTCGAGGGGAGATACGCAGTATTTT. This codes for CASSPKSRGDTQYF.